The 29 T cell receptor beta chains reported below all come from one sample, sequenced in a study of response to subunit inactivated influenza vaccine. Via MiXCR, TCRdb re-called the RT-PCR reads, giving one row per CDR3 protein. The sample holds over 400,000 distinct CDR3 sequences, 10% to 15% seen once. Sequencing used PBMCs from blood, obtained about 40 days after vaccination. These receptors were obtained from a man aged 45 to 65 who received an inactivated influenza vaccine.

This chain uses TRBV4-1 with TRBJ2-7, with D uncertain. This CDR3 spans 16 amino acids. Trimming took off 3 bases at V and 3 bases at J, with 18 bases between the two ends. The germline gives CDR1 MGHRA, CDR2 YSYEKL. DNA of the CDR3: TGCGCCAGCAGCCAGGTACTCCAAACCTCCTACTACGAGCAGTACTTC. This gives the protein CASSQVLQTSYYEQYF.

The chain uses TRBV20-1 and TRBJ2-2; no firm D call. Per germline, CDR1 DFQATT and CDR2 SNEGSKA (reference sequence). The V end lost 0 bases, the J end lost 0 bases, and 2 bases lay between the germline ends. The CDR3 totals 13 residues. CDR3 bases: TGCAGTGCTAGAGATCCGAACACCGGGGAGCTGTTTTTT. Translating gives CSARDPNTGELFF.

This chain joins TRBV28 and TRBJ2-3; 8 bases fit TRBD1. CDR1 is MDHEN and CDR2 is SYDVKM in the germline V gene. This CDR3 comprises 15 residues. J gave up 2 bases and V 6 bases, and 7 bases lay outside the gene matches. CDR3 in DNA: TGTGCCAGCAGCCCAGGGGGCGCCCCCACAGATACGCAGTATTTT. Translating it yields CASSPGGAPTDTQYF.

CDR3 DNA: TGTGCCAGCAGCCCCCAGGGGGGAGAGACCCAGTACTTC. Its translation: CASSPQGGETQYF. The chain has TRBV7-2 and TRBJ2-5, with a weak D call TRBD1 (7 bases). This CDR3 comprises 13 residues. V lost 5 bases and J lost 4, with 11 bases in between. CDR1 is SGHTA, CDR2 FQGNSA, per germline.

The genes are TRBV6-1 and TRBJ2-7, with TRBD1 matching 10 bases. CDR1 is MNHNS, CDR2 SASEGT, per germline. The CDR3 loop spans 13 amino acids. V was pared by 7 bases and J by 5 bases, with 5 bases of the junction left unmatched. The CDR3 sequence is CASTDRGYDEQYF. DNA for the CDR3: TGTGCCAGCACGGACAGGGGGTACGACGAGCAGTACTTC.

This clonotype was detected a few times. The gene calls are TRBV2 and TRBJ2-1; TRBD2 matches at 8 bases. Germline V gene data show CDR1 as SNHLY and CDR2 as FYNNEI. Trimming took 11 bases from V and 6 from J; bases not matched to a gene: 6. The length of the CDR3 is 12 residues. Here the CDR3 DNA reads TGTGCCGGGGGACTAGAATCCAATGAGCAGTTCTTC. Encoded protein: CAGGLESNEQFF.

This clonotype was counted a few times. The J gene is TRBJ1-5, the V gene TRBV20-1; 9 positions agree with TRBD1. CDR1 is DFQATT and CDR2 is SNEGSKA in the germline V gene (reference sequence). This CDR3 has 15 amino acids. The junction had 7 bases not matched to a gene; V was cut back by 2 bases and J by 5 bases. In DNA form, the CDR3 reads TGCAGTGCTAGAACGGACAGGGGAGGGGATCAGCCCCAGCATTTT. Protein: CSARTDRGGDQPQHF.

The chain links TRBV11-2 to TRBJ1-6, with D possibly TRBD1 on 6 matching bases. Deletions cut 0 bases from V and 12 bases from J, with 9 bases between. This CDR3 region has 13 residues. Germline V CDR1 and CDR2: SGHAT, FQNNGV. This CDR3 is CASSLDRGGPLHF. CDR3 coding DNA: TGTGCCAGCAGCTTAGACAGGGGTGGACCCCTCCACTTT.

Only a few counts were recorded for this clonotype. This sequence joins TRBV18 and TRBJ1-1; tentatively, D is TRBD1 (6 bases). The CDR3 sequence is 14 residues long. V gave up 3 bases and J gave up 7 bases, with 15 bases separating them. In germline, CDR1 is KGHSH, CDR2 LQKENI. DNA of the CDR3: TGTGCCAGCTCACCGCGAGCGGGACACATTGAAGCTTTCTTT. It specifies CASSPRAGHIEAFF.

This clonotype was detected ten times or more. The rearrangement links TRBV12-3 or TRBV12-4 to TRBJ2-5, with D unclear. Between the trimmed V and J ends, which lost 6 bases and 2 bases, there was a span of 7 bases. The CDR3 is 12 amino acids. For the CDR3, the DNA is TGTGCCAGCAGGGGTACTCAAGAGACCCAGTACTTC. Protein sequence: CASRGTQETQYF.

This clonotype has a handful of counts. The V call is TRBV29-1, the J call TRBJ2-7; 7 bases are shared with TRBD2. The junction had 9 bases not matched to a gene; V was cut back by 4 bases and J by 6 bases. The CDR3 length is 13 residues. CDR1 and CDR2 (germline): SQVTM, ANQGSEA. The CDR3 region has the DNA TGCAGCGTTGCAGGGCTAGCGGTGGGCGAGCAGTACTTC. Its translation: CSVAGLAVGEQYF.

This clonotype was counted only a few times. V is TRBV6-1 and J is TRBJ2-5; TRBD2 matches 7 bases. The CDR3 is made up of 14 amino acids. Germline CDR1 MNHNS, CDR2 SASEGT. The V segment lost 7 bases and the J segment 7 bases; nucleotides outside the gene matches: 12. Here the CDR3 DNA reads TGTGCCAGCACGCAGGGAGGGGCCGTCGGGACCCAGTACTTC. Translation gives CASTQGGAVGTQYF.

This clonotype came up many times. This sequence joins TRBV5-5 and TRBJ2-7; TRBD1 or TRBD2 may be the D gene (5 bases each). Trimming cost V 3 bases and J 3 bases, with 13 bases left between them. Germline CDR1 is SGHKS and CDR2 is YYEKEE (reference sequence). This CDR3 is built from 14 residues. This chain's CDR3 is CASSSRDGYYEQYF. CDR3 bases: TGTGCCAGCAGCTCCCGGGACGGGTACTACGAGCAGTACTTC. The full variable domain, with the rest looked up from reference TRBV5-5 and TRBJ2-7, is DAGVTQSPTHLIKTRGQQVTLRCSPISGHKSVSWYQQVLGQGPQFIFQYYEKEERGRGNFPDRFSARQFPNYSSELNVNALLLGDSALYLCASSSRDGYYEQYFGPGTRLTVT.

This clonotype was observed at least ten times. The gene calls are TRBV5-1 and TRBJ2-5, with 9 bases that match TRBD1. Looked up from germline, CDR1 is SGHRS and CDR2 is YFSETQ. V was clipped by 3 bases and J by 8 bases; unmatched bases: 8. The CDR3 covers 14 residues. The CDR3 sequence is CASSSGTGRETQYF. The CDR3 bases are TGCGCCAGCAGCTCAGGGACAGGGAGAGAAACCCAGTACTTC. The whole variable domain, remainder taken from reference TRBV5-1 and TRBJ2-5, is KAGVTQTPRYLIKTRGQQVTLSCSPISGHRSVSWYQQTPGQGLQFLFEYFSETQRNKGNFPGRFSGRQFSNSRSEMNVSTLELGDSALYLCASSSGTGRETQYFGPGTRLLVL.

This chain uses TRBV10-3 with TRBJ2-1; 11 nucleotides align to TRBD2. Looked up from germline, CDR1 is ENHRY and CDR2 is SYGVKD. The CDR3 loop spans 16 amino acids. Unmatched junction bases numbered 8, after V lost 4 bases and J lost 6 bases. CDR3 nucleotides: TGTGCCATCAGTGCGTCACTAGCGGGAGAAATCAATGAGCAGTTCTTC. Translated, it gives CAISASLAGEINEQFF.

This clonotype was seen many times. V is TRBV4-1 and J is TRBJ2-3; 7 nucleotides agree with TRBD1. The CDR3 loop spans 15 amino acids. With V trimmed by 3 bases and J by 0 bases, 3 bases remained unmatched. The germline gives CDR1 MGHRA, CDR2 YSYEKL. CDR3 sequence (DNA): TGCGCCAGCAGCCACACAGGGGACAGCACAGATACGCAGTATTTT. Its protein product is CASSHTGDSTDTQYF.

This rearrangement joins TRBV12-3 or TRBV12-4 to TRBJ1-5, with a possible D match to TRBD1 (5 bases). The CDR3 has 14 residues. Trimming pared 6 bases from V and 3 bases from J, leaving 12 bases between. In DNA form, the CDR3 reads TGTGCCAGCAGCCGAGGACACGTCAATCAGCCCCAGCATTTT. Residues: CASSRGHVNQPQHF.

This clonotype was detected a few times. The gene calls are TRBV20-1 and TRBJ2-4; D call uncertain. The CDR3 runs to 16 residues. Trimming shortened V by 1 base and J by 0 bases, and 13 bases separated the two germline ends. The V gene's germline CDR1 is DFQATT and CDR2 SNEGSKA (reference sequence). The CDR3 DNA sequence: TGCAGTGCTAGAGCCGAAGGGAACCCAGCCAAAAACATTCAGTACTTC. It is translated as CSARAEGNPAKNIQYF.

This clonotype was recorded at least ten times. The chain is built from TRBV4-2 and TRBJ2-7, with 13 bases that match TRBD2. V was pared by 1 base and J by 4 bases, with 10 bases of the junction left unmatched. CDR3 length equals 18 residues. Germline V gene data show CDR1 as LGHNA and CDR2 as YNFKEQ. In DNA, the CDR3 is TGTGCCAGCAGCCAAGGGACCGGGACTAGCGGGGTTCTATACGAGCAGTACTTC. This sequence encodes CASSQGTGTSGVLYEQYF.

The table lists this clonotype with many counts. The rearrangement links TRBV5-1 to TRBJ2-1, with D perhaps matching TRBD1 (6 bases). The CDR3 sequence is 15 residues long. Trimming shortened V by 0 bases and J by 1 base, and 8 bases separated the two germline ends. The V gene's germline CDR1 is SGHRS and CDR2 YFSETQ. Here the CDR3 DNA reads TGCGCCAGCAGCTTGGAAACAGGGTCCTACAATGAGCAGTTCTTC. It codes for CASSLETGSYNEQFF. The full variable domain, completed using reference TRBV5-1 and TRBJ2-1, is KAGVTQTPRYLIKTRGQQVTLSCSPISGHRSVSWYQQTPGQGLQFLFEYFSETQRNKGNFPGRFSGRQFSNSRSEMNVSTLELGDSALYLCASSLETGSYNEQFFGPGTRLTVL.

CDR3 DNA sequence: TGCAGTGCTATGGGGTGGCTCGGACTAGCGGGGGGGCAGGAGACCCAGTACTTC. Encoded protein: CSAMGWLGLAGGQETQYF. The chain is built from TRBV20-1 and TRBJ2-5, with TRBD2 identical over 15 bases. CDR3 length: 18 residues. Looked up from germline, CDR1 is DFQATT and CDR2 is SNEGSKA (reference sequence). V shed 4 bases and J 5 bases; nucleotides not matched to a gene: 14.

The table lists this clonotype with a few counts. This rearrangement joins TRBV5-1 to TRBJ2-1; 8 bases match TRBD2. CDR3 length equals 17 residues. CDR1 SGHRS and CDR2 YFSETQ come from the germline V gene. The ends lost 0 bases at V and 6 bases at J; junction bases unmatched: 11. The CDR3 nucleotides are TGCGCCAGCAGCTTGGCCGCGGGGGGAGCGGGACCCAATGAGCAGTTCTTC. Translated: CASSLAAGGAGPNEQFF. Together with reference TRBV5-1 and TRBJ2-1, the CDR3 gives the full variable domain: KAGVTQTPRYLIKTRGQQVTLSCSPISGHRSVSWYQQTPGQGLQFLFEYFSETQRNKGNFPGRFSGRQFSNSRSEMNVSTLELGDSALYLCASSLAAGGAGPNEQFFGPGTRLTVL.

V usage is TRBV6-1 and J usage is TRBJ1-2, with D unclear. This CDR3 is 12 amino acids long. CDR1 MNHNS and CDR2 SASEGT come from the germline V gene. The germline V and J ends were trimmed by 3 bases and 6 bases, with 8 bases remaining between them. In DNA form, the CDR3 reads TGTGCCAGCAGTGAGTACATCCATGGCTACACCTTC. Amino acid sequence: CASSEYIHGYTF.

In its sample, this clonotype was seen a few times. V usage is TRBV11-2 and J usage is TRBJ2-4; possible D gene TRBD1, 6 bases. The CDR3 length is 16 residues. V dropped 1 base and J dropped 3 bases, with 13 bases sitting between them. Germline-derived CDR1 and CDR2 are SGHAT and FQNNGV. The CDR3 DNA reads as TGTGCCAGCAGCTTAGTCGGGGAACAGGGCAAAAACATTCAGTACTTC. Amino acid sequence: CASSLVGEQGKNIQYF.

The gene calls are TRBV12-3 or TRBV12-4 and TRBJ1-5, with D unclear. Trimming took off 6 bases at V and 2 bases at J, with 14 bases between the two ends. This CDR3 spans 15 amino acids. CDR3: CASSPGEFGNQPQHF. DNA of the CDR3: TGTGCCAGCAGCCCCGGGGAGTTTGGCAATCAGCCCCAGCATTTT.

This clonotype occurred a few times. The CDR3 DNA sequence: TGTGCCAGCAGTCCCTCGCCTCGGACACGAAAAACCTACGAGCAGTACTTC. This translates into CASSPSPRTRKTYEQYF. The chain carries TRBV27 and TRBJ2-7; maybe TRBD1 (5 bases). Trimming left V 5 bases short and J 2 bases short, with 22 bases between. This CDR3 comprises 17 residues. From germline, CDR1 is MNHEY and CDR2 SMNVEV (reference sequence).

There are many counts of this clonotype. This chain links TRBV5-1 with TRBJ2-1, with D perhaps assigned TRBD1 or TRBD2 (5 bases each). CDR3 length: 15 residues. The germline gives CDR1 SGHRS, CDR2 YFSETQ. Trimming pared 4 bases from V and 4 bases from J, leaving 15 bases between. CDR3 in amino acids: CASSPQGESYNEQFF. DNA of the CDR3: TGCGCCAGCAGCCCGCAGGGAGAGTCTTACAATGAGCAGTTCTTC.

This clonotype was picked up a small number of times. V gene TRBV4-2 combines with J gene TRBJ2-1, with 12 bases identical to TRBD2. Trimming removed 2 bases from V and 8 bases from J; junction bases left unmatched: 4. The CDR3 covers 15 residues. Per the germline V gene, CDR1 is LGHNA and CDR2 is YNFKEQ. CDR3 coding DNA: TGTGCCAGCAGCCAAAGACTAGCGGGAGCGGATGAGCAGTTCTTC. As protein: CASSQRLAGADEQFF.

This clonotype has more than one count but fewer than ten. The J gene is TRBJ1-5, the V gene TRBV7-9; D ambiguous. Looked up from germline, CDR1 is SEHNR and CDR2 is FQNEAQ (reference sequence). Trimming pared 0 bases from V and 5 bases from J, leaving 8 bases between. CDR3 length equals 14 residues. CDR3 sequence reads: CASSLAEGYQPQHF. Here the CDR3 DNA reads TGTGCCAGCAGCTTAGCGGAGGGATATCAGCCCCAGCATTTT.